These 17 T cell receptor beta chains came from one sample sequenced in a study of sequential checkpoint blockade in melanoma. The repertoire was sequenced with immunoSEQ multiplex PCR; TCRdb's copy has only in-frame clones and lacks some. The sample shows about 17,000 clones, over 60% of them seen only once. Regarding treatment: randomized to nivolumab then ipilimumab (arm A) or the reverse (arm B). Sequencing was performed on CD8+ T cells sorted from blood (inferred from file names), taken from a patient given nivolumab and ipilimumab in sequence. The source of these receptors is a human donor with melanoma.

This chain joins TRBV29-1 and TRBJ2-7; possibly TRBD2 for D (6 bases). The length of the CDR3 is 14 residues. Germline-derived CDR1 and CDR2 are SQVTM and ANQGSEA. Trimming stripped 2 bases from V and 6 bases from J, with 17 bases between. The CDR3: CSVESFAGGSEQYF. CDR3 nucleotide sequence: TGCAGCGTTGAATCCTTTGCCGGGGGTTCCGAGCAGTACTTC.

This clone was observed a single time. V is TRBV11-2 and J is TRBJ2-3; TRBD1 agrees at 7 bases. Germline loops: CDR1 SGHAT, CDR2 FQNNGV. Trimming took 6 bases from V and 0 from J; bases not matched to a gene: 9. The CDR3 is made up of 16 amino acids. This CDR3 is CASSYSGTDSTDTQYF. The CDR3 DNA is TGTGCCAGCAGTTACTCCGGGACAGACAGCACAGATACGCAGTATTTT.

V and J are TRBV4-1 and TRBJ1-1; D may be TRBD1 (5 bases). This CDR3 is built from 15 residues. The V end was cut by 3 bases, the J end by 8 bases, with 19 bases between. Germline assignment: CDR1 MGHRA and CDR2 YSYEKL. CDR3 sequence: CASSHATTQGSEAFF. CDR3 DNA sequence: TGCGCCAGCAGCCATGCTACGACTCAGGGATCCGAAGCTTTCTTT.

The V and J genes are TRBV5-1 and TRBJ2-4; perhaps TRBD1 as D (6 bases). CDR1 and CDR2 (germline): SGHRS, YFSETQ. With 4 bases removed from V and 5 bases from J, the gap between germline ends came to 19 bases. This CDR3 is 16 amino acids long. DNA for the CDR3: TGCGCCAGCAGCCTCTCGGGGACACGGGCACAAAACATTCAGTACTTC. Protein product: CASSLSGTRAQNIQYF.

The gene calls are TRBV4-1 and TRBJ2-1, with a tentative D call TRBD2 (5 bases). Germline CDR1 and CDR2: MGHRA and YSYEKL. This CDR3 spans 15 amino acids. V was pared by 1 base and J by 1 base, with 8 bases between. CDR3 DNA: TGCGCCAGCAGCCAAGTCGGCGGGTCCTACAATGAGCAGTTCTTC. Translation: CASSQVGGSYNEQFF.

The chain combines TRBV7-9 with TRBJ1-1; no clear D gene. From germline, CDR1 is SEHNR and CDR2 FQNEAQ (reference sequence). CDR3 length equals 12 residues. The V end was cut by 5 bases, the J end by 3 bases, with 7 bases between. The CDR3 DNA is TGTGCCAGCAGCCTGTCCGACACTGAAGCTTTCTTT. This sequence encodes CASSLSDTEAFF.

The rearrangement uses TRBV7-2 and TRBJ1-6, with TRBD1 matching 9 bases. The V and J ends lost 0 bases and 11 bases, in that order; junction bases with no gene match: 5. CDR3 length: 15 residues. Germline CDR1 and CDR2: SGHTA and FQGNSA. DNA for the CDR3: TGTGCCAGCAGCTTAGCTGGGACAGGGTATACACCCCTCCACTTT. Its protein is CASSLAGTGYTPLHF.

As concerns this clone: Sequence at one end of the junction differs from germline and may be a read error. Distinct nucleotide sequences in the sample also encode this CDR3. The rearrangement links TRBV27 to TRBJ1-6, with D possibly being TRBD1 (6 bases). Germline CDR1 is MNHEY and CDR2 is SMNVEV (reference sequence). The CDR3 runs 15 residues. CDR3 sequence (DNA): TGTGCCAGCGGCGCCCGGGACACCTATAATTCCCCCCTCCACTTT. Encoded protein: CASGARDTYNSPLHF.

This clone appeared a few times. The chain joins TRBV5-6 to TRBJ1-5; possible D gene TRBD1, 6 bases. The CDR3 is made up of 13 amino acids. Germline CDR1 SGHDT, CDR2 YYEEEE. Trimming shortened V by 4 bases and J by 4 bases, and 9 bases separated the two germline ends. The CDR3 nucleotides read TGTGCCAGCAGCCTTGGACAGAATCAGCCCCAGCATTTT. This translates into CASSLGQNQPQHF.

V is TRBV5-1 and J is TRBJ2-1, with 11 nucleotides matching TRBD2. CDR3 length: 17 amino acids. The V gene's germline CDR1 is SGHRS and CDR2 YFSETQ. Unmatched junction bases numbered 9, after V lost 1 base and J lost 6 bases. The CDR3 is CASSLIAGGPGTNEQFF. The CDR3 region has the DNA TGCGCCAGCAGCTTGATAGCGGGGGGGCCGGGGACCAATGAGCAGTTCTTC.

This chain links TRBV6-6 with TRBJ1-4; D unclear. The V gene's germline CDR1 is MNHNY and CDR2 SVGAGI (reference sequence). The V end was cut by 7 bases, the J end by 1 base, with 10 bases between. This CDR3 spans 14 amino acids. In DNA, the CDR3 is TGTGCCAGCACCCCGACGGGAACTAATGAAAAACTGTTTTTT. The encoded protein is CASTPTGTNEKLFF.

J is TRBJ2-7 and V is TRBV4-2; 13 bases are a match to TRBD2. After removal of 6 bases from V and 3 bases from J, the junction contained 5 bases not matched to a gene. The CDR3 totals 15 residues. In germline, CDR1 is LGHNA, CDR2 YNFKEQ. CDR3 in DNA: TGTGCCAGCAGTGAACTAGCGGGGGGGAGCTACGAGCAGTACTTC. It codes for CASSELAGGSYEQYF.

The CDR3 protein is CASSSGADRRKYF. As DNA, the CDR3 is TGTGCCAGCAGCTCCGGCGCAGACAGGAGAAAGTACTTC. The chain joins TRBV11-3 to TRBJ2-5; tentatively, D is TRBD1 (6 bases). Trimming took off 4 bases at V and 12 bases at J, with 18 bases between the two ends. The CDR3 length is 13 residues. CDR1 and CDR2 (germline): SGHNT, YENEEA.

This clone was seen a few times. V and J are TRBV11-2 and TRBJ1-3; D not certain. The CDR3 extends over 14 amino acids. Germline CDR1 reads SGHAT; CDR2 reads FQNNGV. Trimming removed 1 base at V and 2 bases at J, with 6 bases between. The CDR3 coding sequence is TGTGCCAGCAGCTTAGGCGGTCCTGGAAACACCATATATTTT. Residues: CASSLGGPGNTIYF.

This clone was recorded only once. The chain couples TRBV19 to TRBJ1-5; D is unresolved. The CDR3 spans 13 residues. Germline-derived CDR1 and CDR2 are LNHDA and SQIVND (reference sequence). Trimming pared 5 bases from V and 5 bases from J, leaving 10 bases between. CDR3 loop: CASSVASYQPQHF. The CDR3 bases are TGTGCCAGTAGTGTGGCAAGTTATCAGCCCCAGCATTTT.

This clone was picked up a small number of times. The chain joins TRBV9 to TRBJ1-2; unclear D gene. Trimming stripped 4 bases from V and 8 bases from J, with 15 bases between. Germline V gene data show CDR1 as SGDLS and CDR2 as YYNGEE. The CDR3 extends over 13 amino acids. The CDR3 DNA reads TGTGCCAGCAGCTTAGCTTTGGCCCAGGGCTACACCTTC. Its translation: CASSLALAQGYTF. Filled out from reference TRBV9 and TRBJ1-2, the complete variable domain reads DSGVTQTPKHLITATGQRVTLRCSPRSGDLSVYWYQQSLDQGLQFLIQYYNGEERAKGNILERFSAQQFPDLHSELNLSSLELGDSALYFCASSLALAQGYTFGSGTRLTVV.

Only a few counts were recorded for this clone. The chain couples TRBV19 to TRBJ2-2, with D possibly TRBD2 on 6 matching bases. The V gene lost 3 bases and the J gene lost 8 bases, with 7 bases spanning the gap. CDR3 length: 12 amino acids. Germline V CDR1 and CDR2: LNHDA, SQIVND (reference sequence). CDR3 nucleotides: TGTGCCAGTAGTATGGGGACTGGGGAGCTGTTTTTT. It translates to CASSMGTGELFF.